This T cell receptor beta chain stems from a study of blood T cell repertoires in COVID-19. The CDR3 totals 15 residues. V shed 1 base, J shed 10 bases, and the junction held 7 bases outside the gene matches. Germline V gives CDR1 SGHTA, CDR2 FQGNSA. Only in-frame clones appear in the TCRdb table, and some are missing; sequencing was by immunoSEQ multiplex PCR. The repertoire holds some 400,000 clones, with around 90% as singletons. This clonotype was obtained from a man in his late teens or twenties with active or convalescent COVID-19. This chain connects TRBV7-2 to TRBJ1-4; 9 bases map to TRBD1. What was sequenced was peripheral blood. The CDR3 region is CASSLEGTGTVKLFF. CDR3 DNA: TGTGCCAGCAGCTTAGAGGGGACAGGGACGGTAAAACTGTTTTTT. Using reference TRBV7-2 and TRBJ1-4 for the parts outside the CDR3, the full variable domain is GAGVSQSPSNKVTEKGKDVELRCDPISGHTALYWYRQSLGQGLEFLIYFQGNSAPDKSGLPSDRFSAERTGGSVSTLTIQRTQQEDSAVYLCASSLEGTGTVKLFFGSGTQLSVL.